This T cell receptor beta chain was identified in a study of human T cells and chemical hapten exposure. Germline lookup yields CDR1 KGHSH and CDR2 LQKENI. The CDR3 is made up of 15 amino acids. Trimming stripped 0 bases from V and 1 base from J, with 9 bases between. About this clonotype: What it binds is not known.

Notes on the study in general: DPC sensitization did not alter TCRs above 1 in 1000 frequency.

Time point denoted: patch test 1, 2 weeks after DPC sensitization. Treatment defined: therapeutic diphenylcyclopropenone sensitization with weekly scalp DPC. RNA extraction used unfractionated whole blood as the source of total RNA. Library construction involved attaching unique molecular identifiers to individual cDNA molecules, which allowed quantitative, reproducible TCR counting. Each CDR3 protein gets one entry after TCRdb re-called the RACE reads with MiXCR. The sample lists fewer than 500,000 distinct CDR3 sequences; around 5% were seen once. This specimen was whole blood, taken in connection with sensitization to the hapten diphenylcyclopropenone (DPC). This chain connects TRBV18 to TRBJ1-1; D is unclear. The receptor was isolated from a woman aged 45-59 years with alopecia areata. Some clones in this sample may be carry-over from other donors' samples. The CDR3 nucleotides are TGTGCCAGCTCACCACCGTCAGAACCGAACACTGAAGCTTTCTTT. This codes for CASSPPSEPNTEAFF.